This T cell receptor beta chain was recovered during a study of cytomegalovirus exposure and HLA in healthy donors. PCR primers comprised 60 Vbeta and 13 Jbeta primers. Data came from immunoSEQ multiplex PCR; TCRdb stores just in-frame clones and leaves some out. The sample carries roughly 290,000 clones, 80% to 90% recorded once. This clone is a singleton in its sample. Its antigen is not identified. V dropped 2 bases and J dropped 9 bases, with 14 bases sitting between them. Germline V gene lookup returns CDR1 MNHNS and CDR2 SASEGT. The CDR3 length is 14 residues. Overall study findings and caveats: The authors assumed roughly uniform sequencing depth across donors for presence/absence analyses.

The source is a woman aged 18-35 years in good health and CMV-seronegative. The gene calls are TRBV6-1 and TRBJ2-4; D perhaps matches TRBD2 (5 bases). Specimen: PBMCs. CDR3: CASSERWIGGIQYF. CDR3 in DNA: TGTGCCAGCAGTGAAAGATGGATTGGAGGCATTCAGTACTTC.